This TCR beta chain was obtained from a study of blood T cell repertoires in COVID-19. Data came from immunoSEQ multiplex PCR; TCRdb stores just in-frame clones and leaves some out. The table has around 300,000 clones, around 88% seen once. Material for sequencing was peripheral blood. This TCR was sampled from a man younger than 40 with active or convalescent COVID-19.

CDR3 residues: CASRLGGSRLANYGYTF. The CDR3 bases are TGTGCAAGTCGCTTAGGGGGCAGTAGGCTAGCTAACTATGGCTACACCTTC. The chain is built from TRBV12-2 and TRBJ1-2; the table calls TRBD1, which could not be checked here. TRBV12-2 has pseudogene status. The CDR3 has 17 residues.